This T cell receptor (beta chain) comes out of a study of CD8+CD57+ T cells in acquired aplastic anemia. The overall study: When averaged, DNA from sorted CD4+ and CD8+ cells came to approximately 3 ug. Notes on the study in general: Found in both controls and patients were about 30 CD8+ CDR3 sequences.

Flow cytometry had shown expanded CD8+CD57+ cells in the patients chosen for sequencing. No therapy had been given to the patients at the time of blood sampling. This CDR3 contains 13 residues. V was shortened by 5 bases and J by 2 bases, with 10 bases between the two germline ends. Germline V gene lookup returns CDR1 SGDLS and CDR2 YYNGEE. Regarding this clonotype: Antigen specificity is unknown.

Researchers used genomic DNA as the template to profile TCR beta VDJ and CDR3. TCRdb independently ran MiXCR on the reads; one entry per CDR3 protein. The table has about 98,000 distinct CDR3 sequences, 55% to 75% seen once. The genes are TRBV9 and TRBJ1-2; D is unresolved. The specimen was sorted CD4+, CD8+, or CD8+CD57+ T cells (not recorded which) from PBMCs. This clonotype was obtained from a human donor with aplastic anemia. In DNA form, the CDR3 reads TGTGCCAGCAGTTTTGCGGCCAACTATGGCTACACCTTC. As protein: CASSFAANYGYTF.